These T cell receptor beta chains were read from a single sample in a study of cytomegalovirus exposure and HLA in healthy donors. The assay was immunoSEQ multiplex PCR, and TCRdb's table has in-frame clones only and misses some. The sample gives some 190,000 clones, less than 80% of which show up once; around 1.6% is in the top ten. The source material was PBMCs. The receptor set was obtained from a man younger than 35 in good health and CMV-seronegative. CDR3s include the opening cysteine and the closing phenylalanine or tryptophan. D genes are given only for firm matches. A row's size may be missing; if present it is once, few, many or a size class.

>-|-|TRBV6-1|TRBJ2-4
TGTGCCAGCAGTGAACCCGGGGGAGACATTCAGTACTTC
CASSEPGGDIQYF
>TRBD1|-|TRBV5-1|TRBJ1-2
TGCGCCAGCCAGGCCGGCCAGGGGGTAAACTATGGCTACACCTTC
CASQAGQGVNYGYTF
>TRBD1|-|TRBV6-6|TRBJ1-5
TGTGCCAGCAGTACTCGACAGGGGGGACAGCCCCAGCATTTT
CASSTRQGGQPQHF
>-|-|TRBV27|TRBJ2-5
TGTGCCAGCACCTTTAACCGGGAGCAGTACTTC
CASTFNREQYF
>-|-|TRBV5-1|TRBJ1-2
TGCGCCAGCAGCTTGGGAGAATACTATGGCTACACCTTC
CASSLGEYYGYTF
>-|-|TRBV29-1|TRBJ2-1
TGCAGCCCCTGGCGGGGGCAGGATGAGCAGTTCTTC
CSPWRGQDEQFF
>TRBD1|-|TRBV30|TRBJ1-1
TGTGCCTGGAGTGCGGGACAGGGTTGGGGCGAAGCTTTCTTT
CAWSAGQGWGEAFF
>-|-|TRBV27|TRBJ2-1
TGTGCCAGCAGTCCCGCCGGGATTAACAACAATGAGCAGTTCTTC
CASSPAGINNNEQFF
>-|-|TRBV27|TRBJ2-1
TGTGCCAGCAGTTTAGGAACAGCATACAATGAGCAGTTCTTC
CASSLGTAYNEQFF
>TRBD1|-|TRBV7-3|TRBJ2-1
TGTGCCAGCAGCCCAGGGACAGACCACAGTAAGCAGTTCTTC
CASSPGTDHSKQFF
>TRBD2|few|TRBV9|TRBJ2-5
TGTGCCAGCAGCGTGTCTAGCGGGGTCCAAGAGACCCAGTACTTC
CASSVSSGVQETQYF
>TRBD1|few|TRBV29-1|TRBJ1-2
TGCAGCGTTGGACCGGACAGGGTTAACTATGGCTACACCTTC
CSVGPDRVNYGYTF
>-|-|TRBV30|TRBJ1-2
TGTGCCTGGAGCCCTGAACCGGGTTCAAGGTATGGCTACACCTTC
CAWSPEPGSRYGYTF
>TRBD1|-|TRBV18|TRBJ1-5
TGTGCCAGCTCACCGGACAGGGAGGTGGGTCAGCCCCAGCATTTT
CASSPDREVGQPQHF
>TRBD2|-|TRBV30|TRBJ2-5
TGTGCCTGGGGGCCGGGACTAATTTCGACCCAGTACTTC
CAWGPGLISTQYF
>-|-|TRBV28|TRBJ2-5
TGTGCCAGCAGTTTCAGGGTAGTGGAGACCCAGTACTTC
CASSFRVVETQYF
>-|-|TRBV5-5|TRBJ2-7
TGTGCCAGCAGCCTGACAGTCTCCTACGAGCAGTACTTC
CASSLTVSYEQYF
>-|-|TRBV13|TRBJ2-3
TGTGCCAGCAGCTTTATGAGGGGGGGTGACGCAGATACGCAGTATTTT
CASSFMRGGDADTQYF
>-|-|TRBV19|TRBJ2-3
TGTGCCAGTAGGAGCCCCTGGGCGGGACCTTCCACAGATACGCAGTATTTT
CASRSPWAGPSTDTQYF
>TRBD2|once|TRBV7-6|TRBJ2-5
TGTGCCAGCAGCCCGGGGACTAGCGGGGGGGCCGTCCAAGAGACCCAGTACTTC
CASSPGTSGGAVQETQYF
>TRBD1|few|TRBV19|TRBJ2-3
TGTGCCAGTAGTATTGGATTCGGGACAGGGTTGGCAGATACGCAGTATTTT
CASSIGFGTGLADTQYF
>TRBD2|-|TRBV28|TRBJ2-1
TGTGCCAGCAGTTCCGGACTAGCGGGAGGGAATGAGCAGTTCTTC
CASSSGLAGGNEQFF
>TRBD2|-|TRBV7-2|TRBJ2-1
TGTGCCAGCAGCTTAGGGCTAGCGGCCAATGAGCAGTTCTTC
CASSLGLAANEQFF
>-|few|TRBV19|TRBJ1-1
TGTGCCAGTACTAGGCAGGGCCTCCAGCAGAACACTGAAGCTTTCTTT
CASTRQGLQQNTEAFF
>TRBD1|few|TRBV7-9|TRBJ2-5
TGTGCCAGCAGCACTTCGGACAGGGGGCGAGAGACCCAGTACTTC
CASSTSDRGRETQYF
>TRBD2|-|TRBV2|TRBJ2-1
TGTGCCAGCACTCGCTCGGGGGGGGCCCGTGGGAATGAGCAGTTCTTC
CASTRSGGARGNEQFF
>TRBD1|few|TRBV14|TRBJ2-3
TGTGCCAGCAGCCCCGGGACAGGGGGCTGGTATACGCAGTATTTT
CASSPGTGGWYTQYF
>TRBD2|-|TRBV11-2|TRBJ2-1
TGTGCCAGCAAACCTAGCGGACGCGACAATGAGCAGTTCTTC
CASKPSGRDNEQFF
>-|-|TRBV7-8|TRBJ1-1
TGTGCCAGCACCCGTTTTGACCTCTCCCGGGCCCGAGCAACGGGGACTGAAGCTTTCTTT
CASTRFDLSRARATGTEAFF
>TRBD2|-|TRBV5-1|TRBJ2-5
TGCGCCAGCAGCTTCCATGGACTAGCGGACGAGACCCAGTACTTC
CASSFHGLADETQYF
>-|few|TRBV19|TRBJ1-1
TGTGCCAGTAGTATAGATGGAGGTCAGACTGAAGCTTTCTTT
CASSIDGGQTEAFF
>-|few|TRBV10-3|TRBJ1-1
TGTGCCATCAGTGAAGGGGCCGAAGCTTTCTTT
CAISEGAEAFF
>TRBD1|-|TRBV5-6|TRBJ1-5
TGTGCCAGCAGCTTGGAGGGGGCATCACCGGGCAATCAGCCCCAGCATTTT
CASSLEGASPGNQPQHF